The 11 T cell receptor beta chains below were found in one sample sequenced in a study of cytomegalovirus exposure and HLA in healthy donors. PCR amplification relied on 60 Vbeta primers (plus 13 Jbeta primers). The data were produced by immunoSEQ multiplex PCR, yet TCRdb's version contains in-frame clones alone and is incomplete. Among about 96,000 clones listed, over 75% were seen once. The specimen was PBMCs. Receptors were obtained from a man aged 50 to 60 in good health and CMV-seropositive.

This chain joins TRBV4-3 and TRBJ2-7; 9 bases align to TRBD1. Germline loops: CDR1 LGHNA, CDR2 YSLEER. This CDR3 region has 16 residues. Trimming at V came to 0 bases and at J to 1 base, leaving 4 bases not matched to a gene. The CDR3 loop reads CASSQEWGQGSYEQYF. Here the CDR3 DNA reads TGCGCCAGCAGCCAAGAATGGGGACAGGGTTCCTACGAGCAGTACTTC.

The chain employs TRBV7-2 and TRBJ2-7, with D possibly being TRBD1 (6 bases). In germline, CDR1 is SGHTA, CDR2 FQGNSA. Trimming stripped 4 bases from V and 3 bases from J, with 13 bases between. CDR3 length equals 14 residues. The CDR3 is CASSSGTSRYEQYF. In DNA form, the CDR3 reads TGTGCCAGCAGCTCCGGGACATCTCGCTACGAGCAGTACTTC. Combining the CDR3 with reference TRBV7-2 and TRBJ2-7 gives the whole variable domain GAGVSQSPSNKVTEKGKDVELRCDPISGHTALYWYRQSLGQGLEFLIYFQGNSAPDKSGLPSDRFSAERTGGSVSTLTIQRTQQEDSAVYLCASSSGTSRYEQYFGPGTRLTVT.

This chain joins TRBV2 and TRBJ2-5; possible D gene TRBD2, 7 bases. Germline CDR1 is SNHLY and CDR2 is FYNNEI. V gave up 6 bases and J gave up 5 bases, with 16 bases separating them. This CDR3 is 14 amino acids long. The CDR3 nucleotides are TGTGCCAGCAGCGGAAGATCGGGGGGCGAGACCCAGTACTTC. Protein sequence: CASSGRSGGETQYF.

The rearrangement uses TRBV7-8 and TRBJ1-1; 9 bases align to TRBD1. CDR1 SGHVS and CDR2 FQNEAQ come from the germline V gene. The V gene end was trimmed by 1 base and the J gene end by 4 bases; junction bases not matched to a gene: 1. This CDR3 spans 14 amino acids. The CDR3 sequence is CASSLGDRVTEAFF. CDR3 sequence (DNA): TGTGCCAGCAGCTTAGGGGACAGGGTCACTGAAGCTTTCTTT.

Comments on this clone: Other DNA sequences in this specimen translate into the identical CDR3. The chain carries TRBV28 and TRBJ2-1, with TRBD2 matching 7 bases. Germline assignment: CDR1 MDHEN and CDR2 SYDVKM. The CDR3 has 14 residues. After removal of 6 bases from V and 15 bases from J, the junction contained 17 bases not matched to a gene. The DNA for the CDR3 is TGTGCCAGCAGCCGACCCACGAGCGGGGATCGGTCGTTCTTC. Its translation: CASSRPTSGDRSFF.

V usage is TRBV19 and J usage is TRBJ2-1, with D perhaps TRBD2 (5 bases). The CDR3 is made up of 13 amino acids. V lost 10 bases and J lost 9, with 19 bases in between. The germline gives CDR1 LNHDA, CDR2 SQIVND (reference sequence). CDR3 nucleotide sequence: TGTGCCACCACACGACGAGGGCAGAGTGAGCAGTTCTTC. This gives the protein CATTRRGQSEQFF. The full variable domain, with the rest looked up from reference TRBV19 and TRBJ2-1, is DGGITQSPKYLFRKEGQNVTLSCEQNLNHDAMYWYRQDPGQGLRLIYYSQIVNDFQKGDIAEGYSVSREKKESFPLTVTSAQKNPTAFYLCATTRRGQSEQFFGPGTRLTVL.

V is TRBV5-1 and J is TRBJ2-1, with 14 bases aligning to TRBD2. Trimming removed 0 bases from V and 10 bases from J; junction bases left unmatched: 9. CDR3 length equals 17 residues. Germline V lookup: CDR1 SGHRS, CDR2 YFSETQ. The CDR3 coding sequence is TGCGCCAGCAGCTTGGAAAGGACTAGCGGGGGGCCTGAAGAGCAGTTCTTC. Translated: CASSLERTSGGPEEQFF.

V gene TRBV6-5 combines with J gene TRBJ1-2; 10 positions agree with TRBD1. With V trimmed by 2 bases and J by 9 bases, 6 bases remained unmatched. CDR1 is MNHEY and CDR2 is SVGAGI in the germline V gene. The CDR3 consists of 14 residues. Here the CDR3 DNA reads TGTGCCAGCAGTTACGGGGACAGGGGCGGACGCTACACCTTC. Amino acid sequence: CASSYGDRGGRYTF.

CDR3: CASAGGWGSHEQYF. CDR3 in DNA: TGTGCTTCCGCCGGGGGGTGGGGTTCCCACGAGCAGTACTTC. This chain links TRBV6-1 with TRBJ2-5, with TRBD2 matching 7 bases. The end of the DNA fits TRBJ2-7 better, so the J call may be wrong. Germline V CDR1 and CDR2: MNHNS, SASEGT. The CDR3 covers 14 residues.

CDR3 DNA: TGCAGCGTAGCACAGGAGCTTAATTCACCCCTCCACTTT. Its translation is CSVAQELNSPLHF. This chain connects TRBV29-1 to TRBJ1-6, with a weak D call TRBD1 (5 bases). V was trimmed by 6 bases and J by 6 bases, leaving 12 bases between them. The CDR3 loop spans 13 amino acids. Germline loops: CDR1 SQVTM, CDR2 ANQGSEA.

The chain recombines TRBV28 with TRBJ1-2, with a possible D match to TRBD1 (5 bases). The CDR3 is made up of 13 amino acids. Trimming pared 10 bases from V and 1 base from J, leaving 13 bases between. Germline loops: CDR1 MDHEN, CDR2 SYDVKM. CDR3 sequence reads: CANSRTRNYGYTF. In DNA form, the CDR3 reads TGTGCCAACTCTCGGACACGTAACTATGGCTACACCTTC.